This T cell receptor beta chain emerged from a study of a mutant IDH1 vaccine in newly diagnosed glioma. Study-level information: Former treatment meant radiotherapy, temozolomide, or both; the majority had gotten both. Broader study findings: It seemed that pseudoprogression was not linked to changes in the top peripheral T cell clonotypes.

As to this clone: Its target is unknown.

Libraries were prepared by immunoSEQ multiplex PCR; TCRdb keeps only in-frame clonotypes and omits some of them. The sample yields around 62,000 clones, about 89% seen once. The time point: week 11, during vaccination. Doses comprised 300 ug of mutant IDH1 20-mer peptide each, plus topical imiquimod. The clonotype comes from a man in his forties with glioma. The sample here was PBMCs, taken from a glioma patient whose treatment included an IDH1 peptide vaccine.

CDR3 protein: CSASVGAEQFF. In DNA, the CDR3 is TGCAGTGCTAGTGTAGGAGCTGAGCAGTTCTTC. The chain links TRBV20-1 to TRBJ2-1; D gene ambiguous. CDR1 is DFQATT and CDR2 is SNEGSKA in the germline V gene (reference sequence). Deletions cut 3 bases from V and 9 bases from J, with 9 bases between. The CDR3 length is 11 residues.